These 31 T cell receptor beta chains came from one sample sequenced in a study of T cell responses to AZD1222 COVID-19 vaccine. The method was immunoSEQ multiplex PCR; TCRdb's version includes in-frame clones alone and lacks a portion of them. The repertoire holds some 180,000 clones, with around 92% as singletons. The sequencing used peripheral blood, collected on day 0 of AZD1222 vaccination. Receptor source: an adult in good health.

The CDR3 spells CATSIGRGSYEQYF. Written as DNA, the CDR3 is TGTGCCACCAGCATCGGGAGGGGTTCCTACGAGCAGTACTTC. The chain couples TRBV15 to TRBJ2-7; 8 bases align to TRBD2. The CDR3 is 14 residues long. Germline CDR1 LNHNV, CDR2 YYDKDF (reference sequence). Trimming took 4 bases from V and 1 from J; bases not matched to a gene: 3.

This clone was observed a single time. V is TRBV20-1 and J is TRBJ2-3, with TRBD1 as a possible D gene (5 bases). Germline assignment: CDR1 DFQATT and CDR2 SNEGSKA (reference sequence). The CDR3 sequence is 11 residues long. Deletions cut 1 base from V and 11 bases from J, with 10 bases between. CDR3 amino acids: CSARVGVGQYF. Here the CDR3 DNA reads TGCAGTGCTAGAGTAGGGGTAGGGCAGTATTTT.

This clone was recorded only once. In DNA, the CDR3 is TGTGCCAGCAGTTCATCCCCCGCAGGGTTAGCCAAAAACATTCAGTACTTC. It yields the protein CASSSSPAGLAKNIQYF. V and J are TRBV27 and TRBJ2-4; tentative D call: TRBD1 (5 bases). Trimming shortened V by 4 bases and J by 0 bases, and 16 bases separated the two germline ends. The CDR3 is 17 amino acids. Germline CDR1 and CDR2: MNHEY and SMNVEV (reference sequence).

The sample holds a few counts of this clone. The chain recombines TRBV29-1 with TRBJ1-2; weak D call: TRBD1 (5 bases). CDR1 and CDR2 (germline): SQVTM, ANQGSEA. The ends were cut back, 6 bases at V and 7 bases at J, with 12 bases in the middle. This CDR3 spans 11 amino acids. In DNA, the CDR3 is TGCAGCGTAGAATCGGGGGTTGGCTACACCTTC. Translating it yields CSVESGVGYTF.

In this sample, this clone turned up a few times. The chain employs TRBV19 and TRBJ2-1; D may match TRBD1 or TRBD2 (5 bases each). The CDR3 is 12 residues long. From germline, CDR1 is LNHDA and CDR2 SQIVND (reference sequence). With 8 bases removed from V and 5 bases from J, the gap between germline ends came to 10 bases. This chain's CDR3 is CASRDRDNEQFF. The CDR3 DNA sequence: TGTGCCAGTCGGGACCGCGACAATGAGCAGTTCTTC. Variable domain in full (rest from reference TRBV19 and TRBJ2-1): DGGITQSPKYLFRKEGQNVTLSCEQNLNHDAMYWYRQDPGQGLRLIYYSQIVNDFQKGDIAEGYSVSREKKESFPLTVTSAQKNPTAFYLCASRDRDNEQFFGPGTRLTVL.

V and J are TRBV6-6 and TRBJ2-1, with 11 bases that match TRBD2. Germline trimming cut 8 bases from V and 3 bases from J; bases unmatched to any gene: 6. The CDR3 totals 15 residues. The V gene's germline CDR1 is MNHNY and CDR2 SVGAGI (reference sequence). CDR3 in DNA: TGTGCCAGCTTATTAGCGGGGGGGGTCTACAATGAGCAGTTCTTC. It translates to CASLLAGGVYNEQFF.

The rearrangement uses TRBV24-1 and TRBJ2-1; 15 bases map to TRBD2. This CDR3 is built from 18 residues. The V segment lost 5 bases and the J segment 8 bases; nucleotides outside the gene matches: 12. The germline gives CDR1 KGHDR, CDR2 SFDVKD. CDR3 sequence: CATSAGRTSGGAVYEQFF. In DNA, the CDR3 is TGTGCCACCAGTGCGGGCAGGACTAGCGGGGGGGCCGTCTATGAGCAGTTCTTC.

The genes are TRBV7-2 and TRBJ1-2; 7 bases match TRBD1. V shed 4 bases and J 2 bases; nucleotides not matched to a gene: 4. The CDR3 spans 14 residues. CDR1 and CDR2 from the germline V gene are SGHTA and FQGNSA. CDR3 sequence: CASSSGQINYGYTF. Here the CDR3 DNA reads TGTGCCAGCAGCTCGGGACAGATAAACTATGGCTACACCTTC.

The chain carries TRBV3-1 (or the pseudogene TRBV3-2) and TRBJ2-7; perhaps TRBD1 as D (6 bases). The germline V and J ends were trimmed by 4 bases and 12 bases, with 22 bases remaining between them. CDR3 length equals 14 residues. Germline CDR1 LGHDT, CDR2 YNNKEL (reference sequence). For the CDR3, the DNA is TGTGCCAGCAGCCCCGGCGACAGGAGCGTTTTTCTGTACTTC. Protein sequence: CASSPGDRSVFLYF.

This chain links TRBV7-2 with TRBJ1-1; D uncertain. The CDR3 runs 15 residues. V was shortened by 1 base and J by 0 bases, with 9 bases between the two germline ends. Germline CDR1 and CDR2: SGHTA and FQGNSA. CDR3 sequence: CASSLGAGLNTEAFF. As DNA, the CDR3 is TGTGCCAGCAGCTTAGGGGCAGGATTGAACACTGAAGCTTTCTTT.

This rearrangement joins TRBV28 to TRBJ1-5; D gene unclear. CDR1 is MDHEN, CDR2 SYDVKM, per germline. Trimming removed 1 base from V and 6 bases from J, with 13 bases in between. This CDR3 spans 15 amino acids. CDR3 loop: CASSLFEAVVQPQHF. CDR3 bases: TGTGCCAGCAGTTTATTTGAAGCGGTCGTTCAGCCCCAGCATTTT.

The CDR3 is CASTRGQSTDTQYF. The CDR3 DNA reads as TGTGCCAGCACCCGGGGGCAGAGCACAGATACGCAGTATTTT. The chain couples TRBV5-8 to TRBJ2-3, with D possibly being TRBD1 or TRBD2 (6 bases each). Trimming took off 6 bases at V and 0 bases at J, with 11 bases between the two ends. In germline, CDR1 is SGHTS, CDR2 YDEGEE. CDR3 length: 14 amino acids.

The chain recombines TRBV6-4 with TRBJ1-6, with no clear D. The germline CDR1 and CDR2 sequences are MRHNA and SNTAGT. The CDR3 runs to 11 residues. With 6 bases removed from V and 7 bases from J, the gap between germline ends came to 4 bases. DNA of the CDR3: TGTGCCAGCAGCCTAAATTCACCCCTCCACTTT. It codes for CASSLNSPLHF.

There are a few counts of this clone. The chain uses TRBV7-2 and TRBJ1-6; the match to TRBD1 covers 7 bases. CDR1 is SGHTA and CDR2 is FQGNSA in the germline V gene. CDR3 length: 13 amino acids. Trimming took 5 bases from V and 11 from J; bases not matched to a gene: 6. The CDR3 coding sequence is TGTGCCAGCAGCACAGGGGAGGGAACACCCCTCCACTTT. Translating it yields CASSTGEGTPLHF.

The V and J genes are TRBV7-8 and TRBJ1-1; 10 bases match TRBD1. The CDR3 contains 17 residues. The V segment lost 3 bases and the J segment 8 bases; nucleotides outside the gene matches: 15. Germline V lookup: CDR1 SGHVS, CDR2 FQNEAQ. CDR3 nucleotide sequence: TGTGCCAGCAGCTTTCGTCGGGACAGGGGTCTCTCAGTCGAAGCTTTCTTT. Its translation: CASSFRRDRGLSVEAFF.

The count of this clone is one. V is TRBV6-2 or TRBV6-3 and J is TRBJ1-2, with D perhaps TRBD1 (6 bases). Trimming pared 2 bases from V and 8 bases from J, leaving 18 bases between. CDR3 size: 15 residues. Germline CDR1 and CDR2: MNHEY and SVGEGT. CDR3 region: CASSYASGTPRGYTF. The CDR3 nucleotides are TGTGCCAGCAGTTACGCCAGCGGGACACCAAGGGGCTACACCTTC.

The chain is built from TRBV19 and TRBJ1-2, with no clear D. This CDR3 has 14 residues. V was cut by 3 bases and J by 4 bases, with 12 bases left in between. The germline gives CDR1 LNHDA, CDR2 SQIVND (reference sequence). CDR3 amino acids: CASSMSPVTYGYTF. The CDR3 nucleotides read TGTGCCAGTAGTATGTCTCCGGTTACCTATGGCTACACCTTC.

The sample holds a few counts of this clone. This sample includes further DNA sequences coding for the same CDR3. This chain connects TRBV3-1 (or the pseudogene TRBV3-2) to TRBJ2-7; D gene uncertain. This CDR3 is built from 11 residues. Germline V gives CDR1 LGHDT, CDR2 YNNKEL (reference sequence). Trimming removed 1 base at V and 4 bases at J, with 2 bases between. The chain's CDR3 is CASSQAYEQYF. The CDR3 bases are TGTGCCAGCAGCCAAGCTTACGAGCAGTACTTC.

The chain combines TRBV27 with TRBJ2-1; the match to TRBD2 covers 10 bases. This CDR3 has 15 residues. Germline V gives CDR1 MNHEY, CDR2 SMNVEV (reference sequence). Losses at the gene ends were 7 bases for V and 6 bases for J; bases not matched to a gene: 9. CDR3 coding DNA: TGTGCCAGCATCCGAGCGGGGGGGCCCGGCAATGAGCAGTTCTTC. It is translated as CASIRAGGPGNEQFF.

The CDR3 loop reads CSVHTGVDGYTF. CDR3 in DNA: TGCAGCGTCCACACAGGGGTGGATGGCTACACCTTC. J is TRBJ1-2 and V is TRBV29-1; 7 bases fit TRBD1. CDR1 is SQVTM and CDR2 is ANQGSEA in the germline V gene. The junction had 7 bases not matched to a gene; V was cut back by 6 bases and J by 6 bases. This CDR3 has 12 amino acids.

The chain links TRBV19 to TRBJ1-3; no reliable D call. CDR3 length equals 13 residues. Germline V lookup: CDR1 LNHDA, CDR2 SQIVND (reference sequence). Trimming took off 6 bases at V and 10 bases at J, with 16 bases between the two ends. DNA for the CDR3: TGTGCCAGTAGGGATCTCCCTCTTCAGACCATATATTTT. It translates to CASRDLPLQTIYF.

This chain joins TRBV5-1 and TRBJ2-7; no clear D. Germline values: CDR1 SGHRS, CDR2 YFSETQ. The CDR3 runs 14 residues. Between the trimmed V and J ends, which lost 2 bases and 2 bases, there was a span of 11 bases. The CDR3 nucleotides are TGCGCCAGCAGCTTTAGCCCTTCTACCTACGAGCAGTACTTC. Its translation is CASSFSPSTYEQYF. Using reference TRBV5-1 and TRBJ2-7 for the parts outside the CDR3, the full variable domain is KAGVTQTPRYLIKTRGQQVTLSCSPISGHRSVSWYQQTPGQGLQFLFEYFSETQRNKGNFPGRFSGRQFSNSRSEMNVSTLELGDSALYLCASSFSPSTYEQYFGPGTRLTVT.

CDR3 nucleotides: TGTGCCAGCAGCTTGGAAGGACCTGGAAACACCATATATTTT. Amino acids: CASSLEGPGNTIYF. This chain links TRBV5-5 with TRBJ1-3; no clear D gene. Germline CDR1 is SGHKS and CDR2 is YYEKEE (reference sequence). Between the trimmed V and J ends, which lost 0 bases and 2 bases, there was a span of 6 bases. The CDR3 sequence is 14 residues long.

The chain couples TRBV12-5 to TRBJ2-3; the D gene is possibly TRBD2 (7 bases). The CDR3 spans 16 residues. Trimming left V 0 bases short and J 2 bases short, with 12 bases between. Germline CDR1 is LGHNT and CDR2 is FRNRAP. CDR3 bases: TGTGCTAGTGGTTTGGTAGGGGGAGGGGCCACAGATACGCAGTATTTT. This translates into CASGLVGGGATDTQYF.

This clone has only one observation. V is TRBV6-4 and J is TRBJ2-7, with 7 bases fitting TRBD1. Germline V lookup: CDR1 MRHNA, CDR2 SNTAGT. CDR3 length: 17 amino acids. V lost 6 bases to trimming and J lost 0 bases; unmatched junction nucleotides: 14. CDR3 sequence (DNA): TGTGCCAGCAGCGTCCTTGCACCGGGACAGAGCTCCTACGAGCAGTACTTC. This gives the protein CASSVLAPGQSSYEQYF.

The rearrangement links TRBV7-2 to TRBJ2-1; 8 bases are a match to TRBD1. This CDR3 contains 15 residues. Germline V gene data show CDR1 as SGHTA and CDR2 as FQGNSA. V lost 5 bases to trimming and J lost 5 bases; unmatched junction nucleotides: 8. The CDR3 reads CASSRTGNVDNEQFF. CDR3 DNA: TGTGCCAGCAGCCGGACAGGGAATGTGGACAATGAGCAGTTCTTC.

The rearrangement uses TRBV19 and TRBJ1-2, with TRBD1 matching 8 bases. Germline trimming cut 6 bases from V and 2 bases from J; bases unmatched to any gene: 8. Germline V gene lookup returns CDR1 LNHDA and CDR2 SQIVND (reference sequence). This CDR3 comprises 15 residues. The CDR3, as DNA: TGTGCCAGTAGCCGCGGGACAGGAGAAAACTATGGCTACACCTTC. Translated, it gives CASSRGTGENYGYTF.

The rearrangement uses TRBV11-2 and TRBJ1-5; 7 bases are a match to TRBD1. V lost 5 bases and J lost 7; bases outside the gene matches: 5. Germline CDR1 is SGHAT and CDR2 is FQNNGV. CDR3 length: 13 residues. The CDR3 spells CASSEGAHQPQHF. The CDR3 coding sequence is TGTGCCAGCAGCGAGGGGGCCCACCAGCCCCAGCATTTT. Supplemented by reference TRBV11-2 and TRBJ1-5, the full variable domain reads EAGVAQSPRYKIIEKRQSVAFWCNPISGHATLYWYQQILGQGPKLLIQFQNNGVVDDSQLPKDRFSAERLKGVDSTLKIQPAKLEDSAVYLCASSEGAHQPQHFGDGTRLSIL.

This clone was seen only once. The chain couples TRBV3-1 (or the pseudogene TRBV3-2) to TRBJ1-4, with 7 bases matching TRBD1. The length of the CDR3 is 17 residues. Germline assignment: CDR1 LGHDT and CDR2 YNNKEL (reference sequence). The V gene end was trimmed by 3 bases and the J gene end by 6 bases; junction bases not matched to a gene: 13. The CDR3 DNA reads as TGTGCCAGCAGCCAGACCTATACCGGACAGGACCATGAAAAACTGTTTTTT. Amino acid sequence: CASSQTYTGQDHEKLFF.

V and J are TRBV2 and TRBJ1-1, with 8 bases that match TRBD1. Germline V lookup: CDR1 SNHLY, CDR2 FYNNEI. The CDR3 consists of 13 residues. After removal of 10 bases from V and 4 bases from J, the junction contained 8 bases not matched to a gene. CDR3 in amino acids: CATTWGTGTEAFF. In DNA, the CDR3 is TGTGCCACCACCTGGGGGACAGGCACTGAAGCTTTCTTT.

Details on this clone: The junction departs from the called germline gene at one end, perhaps through a read error. This chain uses TRBV6-1 with TRBJ1-5, with 7 bases identical to TRBD1. This CDR3 contains 15 residues. Germline values: CDR1 MNHNS, CDR2 SASEGT. This CDR3 is CASSEASGGNQPQHF. The CDR3 DNA sequence: TGTGCCAGCAGCGAAGCCTCAGGGGGGAATCAGCCCCAGCATTTT.